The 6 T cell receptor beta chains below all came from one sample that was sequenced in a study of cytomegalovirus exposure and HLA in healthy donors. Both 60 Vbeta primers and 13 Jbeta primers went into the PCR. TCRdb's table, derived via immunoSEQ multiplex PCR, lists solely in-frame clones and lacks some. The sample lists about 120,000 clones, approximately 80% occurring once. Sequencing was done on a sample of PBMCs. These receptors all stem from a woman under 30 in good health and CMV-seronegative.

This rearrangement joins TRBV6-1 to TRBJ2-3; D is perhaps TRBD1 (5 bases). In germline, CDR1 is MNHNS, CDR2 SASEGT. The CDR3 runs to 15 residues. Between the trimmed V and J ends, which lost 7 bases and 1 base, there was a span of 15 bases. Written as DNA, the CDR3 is TGTGCCAGCATAATGCAGGGTTGGGGCACAGATACGCAGTATTTT. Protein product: CASIMQGWGTDTQYF.

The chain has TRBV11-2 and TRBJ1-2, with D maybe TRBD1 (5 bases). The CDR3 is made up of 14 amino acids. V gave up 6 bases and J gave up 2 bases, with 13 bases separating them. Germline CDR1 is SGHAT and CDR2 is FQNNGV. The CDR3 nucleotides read TGTGCCAGCAGGGGGCAGAACCAAAACTATGGCTACACCTTC. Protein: CASRGQNQNYGYTF.

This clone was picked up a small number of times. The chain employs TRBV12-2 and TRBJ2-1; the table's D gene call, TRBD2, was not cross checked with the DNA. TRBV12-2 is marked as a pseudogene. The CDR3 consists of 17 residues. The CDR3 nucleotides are TGTGCAAGTCGCTTAGATCGTCGACTAGCGGGAAACAATGAGCAGTTCTTC. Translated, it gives CASRLDRRLAGNNEQFF.

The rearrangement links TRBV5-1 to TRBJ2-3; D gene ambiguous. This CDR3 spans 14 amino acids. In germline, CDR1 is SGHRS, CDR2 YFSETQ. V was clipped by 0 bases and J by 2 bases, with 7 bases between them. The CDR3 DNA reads TGCGCCAGCAGCTTGGAACAGATCACAGATACGCAGTATTTT. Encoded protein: CASSLEQITDTQYF.

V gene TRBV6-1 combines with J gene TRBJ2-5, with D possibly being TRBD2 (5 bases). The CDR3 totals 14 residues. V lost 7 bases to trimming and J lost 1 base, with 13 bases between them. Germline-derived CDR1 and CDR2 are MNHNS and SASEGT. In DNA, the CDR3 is TGTGCCAGCAAGATGGGAGACATCCAAGAGACCCAGTACTTC. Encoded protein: CASKMGDIQETQYF.

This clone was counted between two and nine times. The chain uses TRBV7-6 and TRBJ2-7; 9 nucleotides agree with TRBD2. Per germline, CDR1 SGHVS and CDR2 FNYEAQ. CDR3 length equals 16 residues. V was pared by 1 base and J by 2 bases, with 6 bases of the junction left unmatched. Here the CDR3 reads CASSLEVAGAAYEQYF. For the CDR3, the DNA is TGTGCCAGCAGCTTAGAGGTAGCGGGAGCAGCCTACGAGCAGTACTTC.